This T cell receptor beta chain was recorded in a study of patients and donors after allogeneic stem cell transplantation. Trimming took 4 bases from V and 2 from J, leaving 6 bases between them. Looked up from germline, CDR1 is SGHTA and CDR2 is FQGNSA. The CDR3 has 12 residues. This clonotype was seen many times. TCRdb reprocessed the RT-PCR reads with MiXCR, giving one entry per CDR3 protein. Among 200,000 to 250,000 distinct CDR3 sequences listed, less than 15% were seen once. Sample: blood, either unsorted or a sorted T cell fraction (not recorded which). The clonotype originates from a human donor who was either an allogeneic HSCT recipient or a stem cell or donor lymphocyte infusion donor (not recorded which). It is not recorded whose cells these are; they may come from a transplant donor. The genes are TRBV7-2 and TRBJ2-7, with D hard to call. DNA for the CDR3: TGTGCCAGCAGCTACTCGACCTACGAGCAGTACTTC. Its translation: CASSYSTYEQYF. Together with reference TRBV7-2 and TRBJ2-7, the CDR3 gives the full variable domain: GAGVSQSPSNKVTEKGKDVELRCDPISGHTALYWYRQSLGQGLEFLIYFQGNSAPDKSGLPSDRFSAERTGGSVSTLTIQRTQQEDSAVYLCASSYSTYEQYFGPGTRLTVT.